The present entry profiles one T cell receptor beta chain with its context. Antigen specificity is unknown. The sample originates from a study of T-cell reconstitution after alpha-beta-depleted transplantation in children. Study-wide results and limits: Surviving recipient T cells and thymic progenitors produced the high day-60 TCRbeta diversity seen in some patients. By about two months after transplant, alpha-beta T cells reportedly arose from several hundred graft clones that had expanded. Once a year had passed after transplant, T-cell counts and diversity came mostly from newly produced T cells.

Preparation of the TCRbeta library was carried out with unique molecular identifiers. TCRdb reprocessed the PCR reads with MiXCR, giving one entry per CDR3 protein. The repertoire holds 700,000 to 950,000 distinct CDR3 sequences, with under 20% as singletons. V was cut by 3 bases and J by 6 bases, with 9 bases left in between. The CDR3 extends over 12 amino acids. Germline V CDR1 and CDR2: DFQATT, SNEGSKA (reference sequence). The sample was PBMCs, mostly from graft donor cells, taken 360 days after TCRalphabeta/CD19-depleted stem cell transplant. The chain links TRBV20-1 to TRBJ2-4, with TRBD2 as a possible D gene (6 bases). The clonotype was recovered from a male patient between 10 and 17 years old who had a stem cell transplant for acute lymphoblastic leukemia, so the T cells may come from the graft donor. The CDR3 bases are TGCAGTGCTAGCGGGAGAGGAAACATTCAGTACTTC. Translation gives CSASGRGNIQYF.